Listed here are 21 T cell receptor beta chains from one sample, sequenced in a study of OX40 agonist ivuxolimab in advanced cancers. Assay used: immunoSEQ multiplex PCR; TCRdb lists only in-frame clones, some missing. Seen here are some 50,000 clones, approximately 83% observed once, and the top ten hold approximately 13%. Sequencing used CD4+ or CD8+ T cells sorted from blood, obtained in a trial of the OX40 agonist ivuxolimab. Every receptor here comes from an adult with an advanced solid tumor such as melanoma, head and neck, liver or kidney cancer.

This sequence joins TRBV5-1 and TRBJ1-2, with 7 bases identical to TRBD1. There are 15 residues in the CDR3. The germline V gene encodes CDR1 SGHRS and CDR2 YFSETQ. J lost 4 bases, V lost 0 bases, and 6 bases had no gene match. The CDR3 spells CASSLVGTDLYGYTF. DNA of the CDR3: TGCGCCAGCAGCTTGGTTGGGACAGATCTCTATGGCTACACCTTC.

The V and J genes are TRBV27 and TRBJ1-5, with 9 bases lining up with TRBD1. The CDR3 has 14 residues. The V gene end was trimmed by 5 bases and the J gene end by 6 bases; junction bases not matched to a gene: 5. The V gene's germline CDR1 is MNHEY and CDR2 SMNVEV (reference sequence). The CDR3 coding sequence is TGTGCCAGCAGTCGGACAGGGGCAATTCAGCCCCAGCATTTT. It specifies CASSRTGAIQPQHF.

V usage is TRBV28 and J usage is TRBJ2-3; no reliable D call. V lost 4 bases and J 1 base, leaving 12 bases between the germline ends. There are 15 residues in the CDR3. The V gene's germline CDR1 is MDHEN and CDR2 SYDVKM. The CDR3 nucleotides read TGTGCCAGCAGTTCCCCACCGTCCGGCACAGATACGCAGTATTTT. This gives the protein CASSSPPSGTDTQYF.

The rearrangement links TRBV5-4 to TRBJ1-2; 8 nucleotides line up with TRBD1. CDR3 length: 14 residues. Germline V gives CDR1 SGHNT, CDR2 YYREEE (reference sequence). J gave up 4 bases and V 0 bases, and 2 bases lay outside the gene matches. The CDR3 region has the DNA TGTGCCAGCAGCTTGGGAGGACAGGGCTATGGCTACACCTTC. Translation: CASSLGGQGYGYTF.

The V gene is TRBV2, the J gene TRBJ2-3; D is uncertain. Trimming pared 1 base from V and 0 bases from J, leaving 8 bases between. The CDR3 length is 15 residues. Germline V gene data show CDR1 as SNHLY and CDR2 as FYNNEI. The CDR3 protein is CASSEGAASTDTQYF. CDR3 bases: TGTGCCAGCAGTGAAGGGGCAGCTAGCACAGATACGCAGTATTTT. Drawing the rest from reference TRBV2 and TRBJ2-3, the complete variable domain is EPEVTQTPSHQVTQMGQEVILRCVPISNHLYFYWYRQILGQKVEFLVSFYNNEISEKSEIFDDQFSVERPDGSNFTLKIRSTKLEDSAMYFCASSEGAASTDTQYFGPGTRLTVL.

CDR3: CASGQTGSPYGYTF. The CDR3 DNA reads as TGTGCCAGCGGACAAACGGGGTCCCCCTATGGCTACACCTTC. The V and J genes are TRBV14 and TRBJ1-2; the D gene is possibly TRBD1 (5 bases). The CDR3 is made up of 14 amino acids. Deletions cut 8 bases from V and 4 bases from J, with 17 bases between. CDR1 is SGHDN and CDR2 is FVKESK in the germline V gene.

This clone came up a few times. This chain uses TRBV9 with TRBJ1-2, with D unresolved. Germline V CDR1 and CDR2: SGDLS, YYNGEE. The CDR3 loop spans 14 amino acids. The V end was cut by 2 bases, the J end by 4 bases, with 12 bases between. The CDR3 region is CASSVDRAPYGYTF. CDR3 sequence (DNA): TGTGCCAGCAGCGTCGACCGGGCCCCCTATGGCTACACCTTC.

The chain carries TRBV19 and TRBJ1-5; no firm D call. This CDR3 comprises 15 residues. Trimming left V 0 bases short and J 0 bases short, with 6 bases between. Germline V lookup: CDR1 LNHDA, CDR2 SQIVND (reference sequence). CDR3 sequence reads: CASSIEGISNQPQHF. The CDR3 coding sequence is TGTGCCAGTAGTATAGAAGGAATTAGCAATCAGCCCCAGCATTTT.

This chain uses TRBV6-6 with TRBJ1-4, with D tentatively TRBD1 (5 bases). The V end was cut by 5 bases, the J end by 1 base, with 14 bases between. The length of the CDR3 is 16 residues. The germline V gene has CDR1 MNHNY and CDR2 SVGAGI (reference sequence). The chain's CDR3 is CASSPRQLVTNEKLFF. The DNA for the CDR3 is TGTGCCAGCAGTCCCAGACAGTTAGTAACTAATGAAAAACTGTTTTTT.

This chain uses TRBV5-1 with TRBJ2-7, with TRBD1 identical over 7 bases. J was trimmed by 0 bases and V by 4 bases; bases with no gene match: 10. CDR1 is SGHRS and CDR2 is YFSETQ in the germline V gene. CDR3 size: 16 residues. For the CDR3, the DNA is TGCGCCAGCAGCGCCTGGGTGGGGACAGACTCCTACGAGCAGTACTTC. Translating it yields CASSAWVGTDSYEQYF.

The CDR3 sequence: CASRWTNEKLFF. CDR3 nucleotides: TGTGCCAGCAGATGGACTAATGAAAAACTGTTTTTT. The rearrangement links TRBV5-5 to TRBJ1-4; no definite D call. The germline gives CDR1 SGHKS, CDR2 YYEKEE (reference sequence). Trimming removed 5 bases from V and 2 bases from J, with 4 bases in between. This CDR3 region has 12 residues. The whole variable domain, filled in from reference TRBV5-5 and TRBJ1-4, reads DAGVTQSPTHLIKTRGQQVTLRCSPISGHKSVSWYQQVLGQGPQFIFQYYEKEERGRGNFPDRFSARQFPNYSSELNVNALLLGDSALYLCASRWTNEKLFFGSGTQLSVL.

The chain is built from TRBV7-8 and TRBJ2-5; D is uncertain. The V gene's germline CDR1 is SGHVS and CDR2 FQNEAQ. V was clipped by 8 bases and J by 5 bases, with 12 bases between them. The CDR3 loop spans 12 amino acids. Written as DNA, the CDR3 is TGTGCCAGCCAAAGGTTCGGGGAGACCCAGTACTTC. Its translation is CASQRFGETQYF.

The V call is TRBV5-5, the J call TRBJ2-7; D might be TRBD1 (6 bases). The germline CDR1 and CDR2 sequences are SGHKS and YYEKEE (reference sequence). The CDR3 loop spans 13 amino acids. Trimming shortened V by 2 bases and J by 6 bases, and 12 bases separated the two germline ends. The CDR3 nucleotides read TGTGCCAGCAGCTTTTCGACAGGACGCGAGCAGTACTTC. This translates into CASSFSTGREQYF.

This clone was seen only a few times. The V gene is TRBV10-1, the J gene TRBJ2-5, with TRBD2 identical over 15 bases. This CDR3 is built from 17 residues. Germline values: CDR1 WNHNN, CDR2 SYGVQD (reference sequence). With 9 bases clipped from V and 5 bases from J, the junction kept 13 bases outside the gene matches. CDR3 DNA: TGCGCCAGGATATGGACTAGCGGGAGGGCGCCGCGTGAGACCCAGTACTTC. Residues: CARIWTSGRAPRETQYF.

The genes are TRBV5-1 and TRBJ1-1; TRBD1 aligns across 9 bases. Trimming removed 4 bases from V and 8 bases from J; junction bases left unmatched: 18. Germline CDR1 is SGHRS and CDR2 is YFSETQ. The CDR3 is 17 amino acids. The CDR3 coding sequence is TGCGCCAGCAGCAAGCAACAGGGGGCCGGGACACCCAGGGAAGCTTTCTTT. Protein: CASSKQQGAGTPREAFF.

This chain links TRBV11-2 with TRBJ2-5; D gene uncertain. The V gene's germline CDR1 is SGHAT and CDR2 FQNNGV. The CDR3 loop spans 14 amino acids. The germline V and J ends were trimmed by 9 bases and 1 base, with 15 bases remaining between them. The CDR3 loop reads CASGDFSAQETQYF. In DNA form, the CDR3 reads TGTGCCAGTGGCGATTTCTCAGCCCAAGAGACCCAGTACTTC.

This chain uses TRBV5-1 with TRBJ2-7; perhaps TRBD1 as D (6 bases). The ends were cut back, 6 bases at V and 4 bases at J, with 11 bases in the middle. Germline V CDR1 and CDR2: SGHRS, YFSETQ. The CDR3 has 12 amino acids. The CDR3 DNA sequence: TGCGCCAGCAAGGACAGACATTACGAGCAGTACTTC. Its translation: CASKDRHYEQYF.

The rearrangement uses TRBV21-1 and TRBJ2-6; the table names TRBD1, a call not compared with the DNA. TRBV21-1 constitutes a pseudogene. The CDR3 extends over 19 amino acids. In DNA form, the CDR3 reads TGTGCCAGCACTAACCGGGACAGGGCCTTTTCCTCTGGGGCCAACGTCCTGACTTTC. Its translation: CASTNRDRAFSSGANVLTF.

The V call is TRBV19, the J call TRBJ1-1, with 9 bases identical to TRBD1. Germline V gene data show CDR1 as LNHDA and CDR2 as SQIVND (reference sequence). J was trimmed by 4 bases and V by 5 bases; bases with no gene match: 8. The CDR3 totals 15 residues. The CDR3 bases are TGTGCCAGTAGTCTACAGGGGGCGCGAGCCACTGAAGCTTTCTTT. Translating it yields CASSLQGARATEAFF. The variable domain in full, completed from reference TRBV19 and TRBJ1-1, reads DGGITQSPKYLFRKEGQNVTLSCEQNLNHDAMYWYRQDPGQGLRLIYYSQIVNDFQKGDIAEGYSVSREKKESFPLTVTSAQKNPTAFYLCASSLQGARATEAFFGQGTRLTVV.

Turning to this clone: A much larger clonotype is one base distant, so this may be a read error. This CDR3 is also generated by other DNA sequences in the sample. The rearrangement uses TRBV5-1 and TRBJ1-4; D may be TRBD1 (5 bases). Per germline, CDR1 SGHRS and CDR2 YFSETQ. V was shortened by 1 base and J by 6 bases, with 10 bases between the two germline ends. The CDR3 has 14 amino acids. CDR3 amino acids: CASSLRQGDEKLFF. DNA of the CDR3: TGCGCCAGCAGCTTGCGGCAGGGAGATGAAAAACTGTTTTTT.

The V and J genes are TRBV19 and TRBJ2-1; possible D gene TRBD1, 6 bases. The CDR3 runs 15 residues. Germline V gives CDR1 LNHDA, CDR2 SQIVND (reference sequence). V dropped 4 bases and J dropped 5 bases, with 15 bases sitting between them. CDR3 sequence (DNA): TGTGCCAGTAGTACTCAGGGGCTCCCCGACAATGAGCAGTTCTTC. Its protein is CASSTQGLPDNEQFF.